This T cell receptor beta chain is from a study of regulatory T cells in long-lasting Graves disease. Study-wide results and limits: TRBV28, TRBJ1-2 and TRBJ2-5 were favored in persistent disease. Examination was confined to peripheral blood, excluding thyroid tissue.

The sample's time point: newly diagnosed GD, antithyroid drugs for less than 3 months. The authors made the TCR library using RNA they extracted from PBMCs. The CDR3 covers 14 residues. V was clipped by 3 bases and J by 9 bases; unmatched bases: 7. This clonotype was recorded at least ten times. Its target is not known. Researchers made TCR beta libraries by using iRepertoire HTBI primers and running Arm-PCR on CDR3 regions. TCRdb itself ran the multiplex PCR reads through MiXCR, one entry per CDR3 protein. The sample yields about 420,000 distinct CDR3 sequences, 15% to 20% seen once. The same data also went into a second study, on T cells in Graves' hyperthyroidism and ophthalmopathy. From that second work: Researchers defined stable Graves' hyperthyroidism as no ophthalmopathy progression within 18 months.

V gene TRBV12-3 or TRBV12-4 combines with J gene TRBJ1-5; 8 nucleotides match TRBD1. The sequence was obtained from a woman under 30 with Graves disease. The sequencing used peripheral blood mononuclear cells (PBMCs), collected at new diagnosis, from a patient treated with antithyroid drugs. The CDR3 DNA reads TGTGCCAGCAGTTTGGGACAGGCCCTTGCGCCCCAGCATTTT. Its protein product is CASSLGQALAPQHF.